These 5 T cell receptor beta chains came from one sample sequenced in a study of early T cells in non-severe SARS-CoV-2 infection. TCRdb ran MiXCR on the 5' RACE reads and lists one entry per CDR3 protein. The sample includes around 70,000 distinct CDR3 sequences, about a tenth of them seen just once. The source was whole blood, collected at baseline. The source is an adult who was a healthcare worker with PCR-confirmed SARS-CoV-2 infection or an uninfected control (not recorded which).

The CDR3 loop reads CASSLRGGAGEKLFF. In nucleotides, the CDR3 is TGCGCCAGCAGCTTGCGGGGGGGCGCCGGTGAAAAACTGTTTTTT. This sequence joins TRBV5-1 and TRBJ1-4; a possible D gene is TRBD1 (6 bases). The CDR3 consists of 15 residues. Trimming shortened V by 1 base and J by 7 bases, and 14 bases separated the two germline ends. The V gene's germline CDR1 is SGHRS and CDR2 YFSETQ.

The sample holds many counts of this clonotype. The chain couples TRBV27 to TRBJ2-7; no firm D call. The V end was cut by 3 bases, the J end by 2 bases, with 11 bases between. This CDR3 is built from 14 residues. Germline V gene sequence: CDR1 MNHEY, CDR2 SMNVEV (reference sequence). CDR3: CASSFLLSPYEQYF. In nucleotides, the CDR3 is TGTGCCAGCAGTTTCTTATTGAGTCCCTACGAGCAGTACTTC.

This clonotype has at least ten counts. The V gene is TRBV29-1, the J gene TRBJ2-6; D is uncertain. The germline CDR1 and CDR2 sequences are SQVTM and ANQGSEA. Trimming left V 4 bases short and J 1 base short, with 5 bases between. The CDR3 is 13 residues long. This chain's CDR3 is CSVVGSGANVLTF. CDR3 nucleotide sequence: TGCAGCGTTGTAGGGTCTGGGGCCAACGTCCTGACTTTC.

The chain carries TRBV28 and TRBJ1-1; 8 positions agree with TRBD1. Germline CDR1 MDHEN, CDR2 SYDVKM. CDR3 length equals 14 residues. V was pared by 4 bases and J by 0 bases, with 1 base of the junction left unmatched. The CDR3 nucleotides are TGTGCCAGCAGTTCGGGACAGGTGAACACTGAAGCTTTCTTT. Translating gives CASSSGQVNTEAFF.

This clonotype was observed a handful of times. The J gene is TRBJ2-3, the V gene TRBV11-2, with TRBD1 matching over 9 bases. CDR1 is SGHAT, CDR2 FQNNGV, per germline. This CDR3 has 14 residues. With 4 bases clipped from V and 4 bases from J, the junction kept 3 bases outside the gene matches. The CDR3 bases are TGTGCCAGCAGCTGGGGGACAGGGCCAGATACGCAGTATTTT. It yields the protein CASSWGTGPDTQYF. The variable domain in full, with the rest retrieved from reference TRBV11-2 and TRBJ2-3, is EAGVAQSPRYKIIEKRQSVAFWCNPISGHATLYWYQQILGQGPKLLIQFQNNGVVDDSQLPKDRFSAERLKGVDSTLKIQPAKLEDSAVYLCASSWGTGPDTQYFGPGTRLTVL.